Below are 27 T cell receptor beta chains sequenced from a single sample in a study of T-cell memory formation after mild COVID-19. MiXCR, run by TCRdb on the 5' RACE reads, gives a single entry per CDR3 protein. In the table there are roughly 350,000 distinct CDR3 sequences, roughly an eighth of which are singletons. The source material was PBMCs or a T cell subset sorted from them (not recorded which). All receptors come from a man in his late teens or twenties who had mild COVID-19 (a few samples of this study predate the infection). Cell type and time point are not known.

The chain uses TRBV7-2 and TRBJ2-5, with TRBD2 identical over 16 bases. Trimming took 2 bases from V and 4 from J; bases not matched to a gene: 10. The CDR3 runs 19 residues. Germline CDR1 is SGHTA and CDR2 is FQGNSA. The CDR3 is CASSLYGTSGGALAETQYF. The CDR3 bases are TGTGCCAGCAGCTTATATGGGACTAGCGGGGGGGCCCTAGCAGAGACCCAGTACTTC.

The sample holds many counts of this clonotype. This rearrangement joins TRBV7-9 to TRBJ1-1; D is uncertain. The germline CDR1 and CDR2 sequences are SEHNR and FQNEAQ (reference sequence). V dropped 3 bases and J dropped 1 base, with 9 bases sitting between them. CDR3 size: 14 residues. This CDR3 reads CASSFNLGNTEAFF. DNA of the CDR3: TGTGCCAGCAGCTTTAATCTAGGGAACACTGAAGCTTTCTTT.

The rearrangement uses TRBV3-1 and TRBJ2-1, with 7 bases matching TRBD2. V shed 1 base, J shed 7 bases, and the junction held 7 bases outside the gene matches. Germline V gives CDR1 LGHDT, CDR2 YNNKEL (reference sequence). This CDR3 has 15 residues. CDR3 sequence: CASSQGGRAGNEQFF. Here the CDR3 DNA reads TGTGCCAGCAGCCAAGGCGGGAGAGCGGGGAATGAGCAGTTCTTC.

The V gene is TRBV4-2, the J gene TRBJ2-1; 10 bases align to TRBD2. Germline V lookup: CDR1 LGHNA, CDR2 YNFKEQ. Trimming cost V 0 bases and J 7 bases; bases outside gene matches: 6. The CDR3 is made up of 16 amino acids. CDR3 sequence: CASSQDPSGGVNEQFF. CDR3 DNA: TGTGCCAGCAGCCAAGATCCGAGCGGGGGGGTGAATGAGCAGTTCTTC.

The J gene is TRBJ2-4, the V gene TRBV2; maybe TRBD2 (7 bases). The V end was cut by 5 bases, the J end by 3 bases, with 20 bases between. The CDR3 runs 17 residues. CDR1 is SNHLY, CDR2 FYNNEI, per germline. CDR3: CASSTPEGGPSKNIQYF. In nucleotides, the CDR3 is TGTGCCAGCAGTACTCCGGAGGGGGGGCCGAGCAAAAACATTCAGTACTTC.

The rearrangement joins TRBV14 to TRBJ2-3, with D perhaps matching TRBD2 (6 bases). The CDR3 consists of 14 residues. V lost 3 bases and J 0 bases, leaving 7 bases between the germline ends. CDR1 SGHDN and CDR2 FVKESK come from the germline V gene. The CDR3 region has the DNA TGTGCCAGCAGCCAGGGGGGTAGCACAGATACGCAGTATTTT. This codes for CASSQGGSTDTQYF.

Worth noting for this clonotype: The DNA is left out, because the CDR3 cannot be placed on it with certainty; the CDR3 is given as TCRdb lists it. The rearrangement uses TRBV21-1 and TRBJ2-2; the listed D gene, TRBD1, was not tested against the DNA. TRBV21-1 is flagged as a pseudogene. Including both end residues, the CDR3 is 17 amino acids long. This CDR3 is CASSKAAGFTHRGAVFF.

This clonotype was counted between two and nine times. This rearrangement joins TRBV19 to TRBJ2-7, with D unclear. This CDR3 is built from 15 residues. Germline V gene sequence: CDR1 LNHDA, CDR2 SQIVND (reference sequence). V was pared by 5 bases and J by 6 bases, with 20 bases between. In nucleotides, the CDR3 is TGTGCCAGTAGTCCCGGGCCTGCCGAGCCGTCCGAGCAGTACGTC. Amino acid sequence: CASSPGPAEPSEQYV.

The CDR3, as DNA: TGCGCCAGCAGTCCCTCGAGAGGGAACACTGAAGCTTTCTTT. This translates into CASSPSRGNTEAFF. The chain employs TRBV10-1 and TRBJ1-1; no clear D. The length of the CDR3 is 14 residues. Germline V gene data show CDR1 as WNHNN and CDR2 as SYGVQD (reference sequence). With 5 bases removed from V and 1 base from J, the gap between germline ends came to 11 bases.

This clonotype came up many times. J is TRBJ2-4 and V is TRBV30; the D gene is possibly TRBD1 (6 bases). Germline values: CDR1 GTSNPN, CDR2 SVGIG (reference sequence). This CDR3 has 13 amino acids. Trimming left V 2 bases short and J 6 bases short, with 11 bases between. This chain's CDR3 is CAWSKARGNIQYF. Here the CDR3 DNA reads TGTGCCTGGAGTAAGGCCAGGGGAAACATTCAGTACTTC.

This chain links TRBV10-3 with TRBJ2-3; 12 positions match TRBD2. V trimming: 5 bases; J trimming: 4 bases; junction bases outside the gene matches: 7. Germline V gene sequence: CDR1 ENHRY, CDR2 SYGVKD. CDR3 length: 16 amino acids. The CDR3 nucleotides are TGTGCCATCAGTCCCCTAGCGGGGGGGTTGGCAGATACGCAGTATTTT. Residues: CAISPLAGGLADTQYF.

V usage is TRBV2 and J usage is TRBJ1-3; D is unresolved. The V end was cut by 8 bases, the J end by 4 bases, with 12 bases between. Germline lookup yields CDR1 SNHLY and CDR2 FYNNEI. CDR3 size: 13 residues. The CDR3: CASATNAGNTIYF. DNA of the CDR3: TGTGCCAGCGCAACCAATGCGGGAAACACCATATATTTT.

This chain uses TRBV5-1 with TRBJ1-3; 7 bases are shared with TRBD1. V shed 4 bases and J 4 bases; nucleotides not matched to a gene: 5. The germline gives CDR1 SGHRS, CDR2 YFSETQ. There are 14 residues in the CDR3. The DNA of the CDR3 is TGCGCCAGCAGCGAACAGGGGACGGGAAACACCATATATTTT. It encodes CASSEQGTGNTIYF.

The V call is TRBV20-1, the J call TRBJ1-1; no definite D call. CDR1 and CDR2 (germline): DFQATT, SNEGSKA (reference sequence). This CDR3 has 13 amino acids. V was cut by 5 bases and J by 4 bases, with 14 bases left in between. The CDR3 DNA reads TGCAGTGCTGGAGTTAGGGTGGTCACTGAAGCTTTCTTT. Protein: CSAGVRVVTEAFF.

This clonotype was seen ten or more times. This chain uses TRBV7-9 with TRBJ2-3, with a weak D call TRBD2 (5 bases). Germline loops: CDR1 SEHNR, CDR2 FQNEAQ (reference sequence). The CDR3 is 12 amino acids. V lost 11 bases and J lost 6, with 15 bases in between. For the CDR3, the DNA is TGTGCCCGGGGAGCCGATACGGATACGCAGTATTTT. This encodes CARGADTDTQYF.

This clonotype occurred a few times. The V gene is TRBV29-1, the J gene TRBJ2-3; D unclear. With 7 bases removed from V and 0 bases from J, the gap between germline ends came to 17 bases. The CDR3 sequence is 15 residues long. Germline V gene lookup returns CDR1 SQVTM and CDR2 ANQGSEA. The DNA of the CDR3 is TGCAGCGCCTGGTCTCGGCAAGGGAGCACAGATACGCAGTATTTT. This gives the protein CSAWSRQGSTDTQYF.

This clonotype was observed a handful of times. The chain recombines TRBV10-3 with TRBJ2-1; TRBD1 agrees at 9 bases. The CDR3 contains 16 residues. V dropped 6 bases and J dropped 4; count of bases not matched to a gene: 10. CDR1 and CDR2 from the germline V gene are ENHRY and SYGVKD. The CDR3 DNA reads TGTGCCATCAGCCTACCGACGACAGGGGGATACAATGAGCAGTTCTTC. Translating it yields CAISLPTTGGYNEQFF.

The sample holds a few counts of this clonotype. This rearrangement joins TRBV7-8 to TRBJ1-1; possible D gene TRBD1, 5 bases. The CDR3 is 13 amino acids. Germline V gene data show CDR1 as SGHVS and CDR2 as FQNEAQ. V was cut by 3 bases and J by 4 bases, with 9 bases left in between. CDR3 loop: CASSFSDSTEAFF. In nucleotides, the CDR3 is TGTGCCAGCAGCTTTTCCGACAGCACTGAAGCTTTCTTT.

The chain is built from TRBV4-1 and TRBJ2-5, with D possibly matching TRBD2 (6 bases). The CDR3 consists of 15 residues. V lost 1 base to trimming and J lost 5 bases, with 14 bases between them. Per germline, CDR1 MGHRA and CDR2 YSYEKL. The CDR3 is CASSQGVAGWETQYF. The CDR3 nucleotides read TGCGCCAGCAGCCAAGGGGTCGCGGGGTGGGAGACCCAGTACTTC.

The rearrangement links TRBV6-2 or TRBV6-3 to TRBJ2-1; 8 bases are shared with TRBD1. The V and J ends lost 6 bases and 0 bases, in that order; junction bases with no gene match: 4. Germline lookup yields CDR1 MNHEY and CDR2 SVGEGT. The CDR3 loop spans 15 amino acids. This CDR3 reads CASRHTGGSYNEQFF. For the CDR3, the DNA is TGTGCCAGCAGACATACAGGGGGCTCCTACAATGAGCAGTTCTTC.

The chain couples TRBV12-3 or TRBV12-4 to TRBJ2-2; D gene uncertain. This CDR3 has 13 residues. Deletions cut 10 bases from V and 6 bases from J, with 15 bases between. The chain's CDR3 is CATTLLSAGELFF. The CDR3 DNA reads as TGTGCCACCACCCTCCTCTCTGCCGGGGAGCTGTTTTTT.

This clonotype was found a few times. V usage is TRBV7-2 and J usage is TRBJ2-3, with D hard to call. Germline-derived CDR1 and CDR2 are SGHTA and FQGNSA. The CDR3 is 18 amino acids. With 4 bases removed from V and 4 bases from J, the gap between germline ends came to 24 bases. CDR3 sequence (DNA): TGTGCCAGCAGCTCGCTGGCCAGGCACCCCTTGGACCCAGATACGCAGTATTTT. Residues: CASSSLARHPLDPDTQYF.

The chain uses TRBV27 and TRBJ2-3; the D is unclear. The V and J ends lost 2 bases and 5 bases respectively, with 11 bases between them. Germline V gene sequence: CDR1 MNHEY, CDR2 SMNVEV (reference sequence). The CDR3 covers 14 residues. The CDR3: CASSLNEARDTQYF. The CDR3 nucleotides are TGTGCCAGCAGTTTAAACGAGGCACGAGATACGCAGTATTTT.

This clonotype was recorded a few times. The chain carries TRBV6-5 and TRBJ1-2; TRBD1 might be the D (5 bases). This CDR3 region has 14 residues. Trimming cost V 6 bases and J 0 bases, with 11 bases left between them. Germline assignment: CDR1 MNHEY and CDR2 SVGAGI. As DNA, the CDR3 is TGTGCCAGCAGCCCTTTCAGGGCTAACTATGGCTACACCTTC. Translating gives CASSPFRANYGYTF.

This clonotype occurred a few times. V usage is TRBV4-3 and J usage is TRBJ2-1, with 9 bases matching TRBD1. This CDR3 is built from 17 residues. Losses at the gene ends were 0 bases for V and 6 bases for J; bases not matched to a gene: 9. Germline V gives CDR1 LGHNA, CDR2 YSLEER. Here the CDR3 DNA reads TGCGCCAGCAGCCAAGATCCGACAGGGGGTCCATCCAATGAGCAGTTCTTC. Translated, it gives CASSQDPTGGPSNEQFF.

This chain connects TRBV9 to TRBJ2-2; D remains unclear. V was shortened by 3 bases and J by 7 bases, with 10 bases between the two germline ends. The germline V gene has CDR1 SGDLS and CDR2 YYNGEE. The CDR3 has 13 residues. CDR3 amino acids: CASSARPYGELFF. CDR3 in DNA: TGTGCCAGCAGCGCCCGACCGTACGGGGAGCTGTTTTTT. The full variable domain, its missing parts supplied by reference TRBV9 and TRBJ2-2, is DSGVTQTPKHLITATGQRVTLRCSPRSGDLSVYWYQQSLDQGLQFLIQYYNGEERAKGNILERFSAQQFPDLHSELNLSSLELGDSALYFCASSARPYGELFFGEGSRLTVL.

This chain uses TRBV7-9 with TRBJ2-3, with 8 positions matching TRBD2. Germline CDR1 SEHNR, CDR2 FQNEAQ (reference sequence). J was trimmed by 6 bases and V by 6 bases; bases with no gene match: 11. This CDR3 has 15 residues. CDR3 coding DNA: TGTGCCAGCAGGTTTGCCGGGGGGGCAGCTGATACGCAGTATTTT. It translates to CASRFAGGAADTQYF.